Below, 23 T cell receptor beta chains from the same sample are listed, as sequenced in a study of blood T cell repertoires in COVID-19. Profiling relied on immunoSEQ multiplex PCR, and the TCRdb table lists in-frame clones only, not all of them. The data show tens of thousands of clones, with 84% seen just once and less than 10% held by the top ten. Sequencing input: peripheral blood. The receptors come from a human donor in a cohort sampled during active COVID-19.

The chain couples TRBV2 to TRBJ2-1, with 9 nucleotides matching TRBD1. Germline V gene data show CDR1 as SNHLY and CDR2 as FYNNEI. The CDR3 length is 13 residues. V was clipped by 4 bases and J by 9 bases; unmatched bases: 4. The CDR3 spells CASSATGGGEQFF. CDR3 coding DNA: TGTGCCAGCAGTGCGACAGGGGGTGGTGAGCAGTTCTTC.

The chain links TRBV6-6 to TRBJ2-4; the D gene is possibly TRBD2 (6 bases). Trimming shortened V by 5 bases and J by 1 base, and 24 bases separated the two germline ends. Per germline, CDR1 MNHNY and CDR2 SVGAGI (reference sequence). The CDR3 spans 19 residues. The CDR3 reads CASSPSWLAPRTAKNIQYF. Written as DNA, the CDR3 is TGTGCCAGCAGTCCGTCGTGGCTAGCGCCCCGGACCGCCAAAAACATTCAGTACTTC.

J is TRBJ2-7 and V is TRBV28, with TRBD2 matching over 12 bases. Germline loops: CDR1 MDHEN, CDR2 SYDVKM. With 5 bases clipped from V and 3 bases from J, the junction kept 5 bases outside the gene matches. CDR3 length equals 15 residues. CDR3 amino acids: CASSPQTSGSYEQYF. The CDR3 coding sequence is TGTGCCAGCAGTCCTCAGACTAGCGGGAGCTACGAGCAGTACTTC.

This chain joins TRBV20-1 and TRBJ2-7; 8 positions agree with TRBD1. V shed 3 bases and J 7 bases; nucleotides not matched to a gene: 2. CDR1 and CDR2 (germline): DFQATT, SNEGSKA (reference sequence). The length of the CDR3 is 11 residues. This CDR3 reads CSASRGLEQYF. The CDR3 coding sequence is TGCAGTGCTAGCAGGGGGCTTGAGCAGTACTTC.

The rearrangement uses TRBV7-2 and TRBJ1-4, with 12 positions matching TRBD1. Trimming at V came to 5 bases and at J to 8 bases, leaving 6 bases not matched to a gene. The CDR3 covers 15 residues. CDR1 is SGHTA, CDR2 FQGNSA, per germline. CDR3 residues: CASSDPGQGAEKLFF. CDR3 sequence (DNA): TGTGCCAGCAGCGACCCGGGACAGGGGGCGGAAAAACTGTTTTTT.

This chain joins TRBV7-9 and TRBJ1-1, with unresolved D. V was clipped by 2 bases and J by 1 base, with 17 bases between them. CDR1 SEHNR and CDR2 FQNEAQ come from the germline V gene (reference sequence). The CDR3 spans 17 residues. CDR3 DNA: TGTGCCAGCAGCTTAACTGGATCACTCGGCGGGAACACTGAAGCTTTCTTT. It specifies CASSLTGSLGGNTEAFF.

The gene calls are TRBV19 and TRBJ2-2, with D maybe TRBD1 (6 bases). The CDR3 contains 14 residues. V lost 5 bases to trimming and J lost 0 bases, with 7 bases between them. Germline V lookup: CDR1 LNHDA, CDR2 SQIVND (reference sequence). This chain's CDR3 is CASSQGTNTGELFF. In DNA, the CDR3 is TGTGCCAGTAGTCAGGGGACGAACACCGGGGAGCTGTTTTTT.

In nucleotides, the CDR3 is TGTGCCAGTTCCGGGTCGGAATATCAGCCCCAGCATTTT. This encodes CASSGSEYQPQHF. The chain recombines TRBV19 with TRBJ1-5; D is ambiguous. V was cut by 8 bases and J by 5 bases, with 13 bases left in between. The germline V gene has CDR1 LNHDA and CDR2 SQIVND (reference sequence). This CDR3 has 13 amino acids.

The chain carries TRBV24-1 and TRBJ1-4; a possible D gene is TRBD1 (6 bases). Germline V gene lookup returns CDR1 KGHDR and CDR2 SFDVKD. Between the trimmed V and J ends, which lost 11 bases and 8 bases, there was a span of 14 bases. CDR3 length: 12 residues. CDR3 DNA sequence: TGTGCCAGCGCACAGGGTTGGGAAAAACTGTTTTTT. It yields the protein CASAQGWEKLFF.

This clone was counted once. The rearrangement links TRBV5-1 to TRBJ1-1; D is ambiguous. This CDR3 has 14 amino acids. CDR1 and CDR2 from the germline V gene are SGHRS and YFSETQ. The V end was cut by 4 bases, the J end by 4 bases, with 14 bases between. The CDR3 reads CASSTSAGGTEAFF. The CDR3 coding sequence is TGCGCCAGCAGCACATCTGCGGGAGGCACTGAAGCTTTCTTT.

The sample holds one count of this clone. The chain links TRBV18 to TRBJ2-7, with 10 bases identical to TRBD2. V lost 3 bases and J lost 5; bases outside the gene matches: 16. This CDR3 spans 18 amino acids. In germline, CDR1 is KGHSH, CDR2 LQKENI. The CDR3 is CASSPLPVASGSVDEQYF. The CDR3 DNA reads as TGTGCCAGCTCACCCCTCCCGGTTGCTAGCGGGAGCGTAGACGAGCAGTACTTC.

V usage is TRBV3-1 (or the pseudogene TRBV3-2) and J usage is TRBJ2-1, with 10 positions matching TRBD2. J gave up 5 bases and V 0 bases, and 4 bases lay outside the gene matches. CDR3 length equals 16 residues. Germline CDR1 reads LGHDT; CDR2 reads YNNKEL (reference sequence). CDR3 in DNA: TGTGCCAGCAGCCAAGATGGGCTAGCGGGAGACAATGAGCAGTTCTTC. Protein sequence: CASSQDGLAGDNEQFF.

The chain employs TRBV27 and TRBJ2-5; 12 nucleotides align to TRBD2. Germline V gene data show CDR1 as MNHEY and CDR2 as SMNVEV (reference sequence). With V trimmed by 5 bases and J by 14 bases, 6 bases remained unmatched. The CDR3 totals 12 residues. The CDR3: CASSGLAGPIYF. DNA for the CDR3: TGTGCCAGCAGTGGACTAGCGGGACCGATTTACTTC.

The CDR3 nucleotides are TGCGCCAGCAGTCCAAATCACAGGGCTTGGGACACCGGGGAGCTGTTTTTT. Its translation: CASSPNHRAWDTGELFF. The chain has TRBV10-1 and TRBJ2-2; TRBD1 might be the D (6 bases). CDR1 is WNHNN and CDR2 is SYGVQD in the germline V gene (reference sequence). This CDR3 is 17 amino acids long. Trimming removed 5 bases from V and 3 bases from J, with 19 bases in between.

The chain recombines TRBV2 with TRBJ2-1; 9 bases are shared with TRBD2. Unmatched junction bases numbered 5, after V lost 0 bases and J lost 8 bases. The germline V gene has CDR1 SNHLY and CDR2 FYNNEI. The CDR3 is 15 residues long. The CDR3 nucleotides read TGTGCCAGCAGTGAAGCTAGCGGGAGATTCGATGAGCAGTTCTTC. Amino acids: CASSEASGRFDEQFF.

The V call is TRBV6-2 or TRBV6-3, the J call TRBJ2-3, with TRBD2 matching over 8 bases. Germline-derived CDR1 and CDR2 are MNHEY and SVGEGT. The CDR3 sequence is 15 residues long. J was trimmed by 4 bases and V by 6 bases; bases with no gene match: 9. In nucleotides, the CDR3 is TGTGCCAGCAGCTATGGAGCGGGAGACCCAGATACGCAGTATTTT. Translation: CASSYGAGDPDTQYF.

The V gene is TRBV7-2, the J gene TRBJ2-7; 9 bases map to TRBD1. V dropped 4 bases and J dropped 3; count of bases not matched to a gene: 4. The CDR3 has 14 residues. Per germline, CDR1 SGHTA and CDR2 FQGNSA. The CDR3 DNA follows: TGTGCCAGCAGCTCCTGGGACAGGGACTACGAGCAGTACTTC. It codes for CASSSWDRDYEQYF.

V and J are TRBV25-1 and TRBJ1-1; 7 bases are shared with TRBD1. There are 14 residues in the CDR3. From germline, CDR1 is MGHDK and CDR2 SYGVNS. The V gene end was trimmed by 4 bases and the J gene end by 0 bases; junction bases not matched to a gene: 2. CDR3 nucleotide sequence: TGTGCCAGCAGTGTGACAGGGATGAACACTGAAGCTTTCTTT. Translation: CASSVTGMNTEAFF.

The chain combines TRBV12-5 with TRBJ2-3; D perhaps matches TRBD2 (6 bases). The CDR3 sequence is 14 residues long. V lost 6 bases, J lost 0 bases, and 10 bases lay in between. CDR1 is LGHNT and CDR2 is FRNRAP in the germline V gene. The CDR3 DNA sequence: TGTGCTAGTGGACCCGGGACTAGCACAGATACGCAGTATTTT. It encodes CASGPGTSTDTQYF.

In nucleotides, the CDR3 is TGCGCCAGCAGCTTGGACACCCTCGGGTTCGGCACCATATATTTT. It yields the protein CASSLDTLGFGTIYF. The chain employs TRBV5-1 and TRBJ1-3; the D is unclear. Trimming removed 0 bases at V and 9 bases at J, with 16 bases between. The CDR3 consists of 15 residues. Germline lookup yields CDR1 SGHRS and CDR2 YFSETQ.

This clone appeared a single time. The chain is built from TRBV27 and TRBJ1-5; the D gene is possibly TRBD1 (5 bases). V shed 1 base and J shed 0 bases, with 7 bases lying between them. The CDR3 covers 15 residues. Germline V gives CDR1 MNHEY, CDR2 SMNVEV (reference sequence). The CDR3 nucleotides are TGTGCCAGCAGTTTATGGGGGGGTAGCAATCAGCCCCAGCATTTT. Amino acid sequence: CASSLWGGSNQPQHF.

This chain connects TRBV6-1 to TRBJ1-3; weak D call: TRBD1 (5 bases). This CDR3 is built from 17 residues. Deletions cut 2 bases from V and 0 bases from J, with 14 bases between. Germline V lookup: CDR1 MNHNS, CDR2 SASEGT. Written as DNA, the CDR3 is TGTGCCAGCAGTGAATCTCTGACAGTCATCTCTGGAAACACCATATATTTT. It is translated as CASSESLTVISGNTIYF.

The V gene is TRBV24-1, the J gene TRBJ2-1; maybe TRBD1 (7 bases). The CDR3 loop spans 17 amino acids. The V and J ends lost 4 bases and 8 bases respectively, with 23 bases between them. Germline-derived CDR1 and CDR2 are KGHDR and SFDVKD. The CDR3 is CATSDPLAGQKGDEQFF. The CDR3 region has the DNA TGTGCCACCAGTGACCCCTTGGCGGGACAGAAAGGGGATGAGCAGTTCTTC.